This T cell receptor beta chain was recorded in a study of CD8 T cells in Susac syndrome (dated 2019 in TCRdb). Describing the broader study: Repertoire sequencing was used to test whether CD8+ T cell activation and differentiation in Susac syndrome was antigen driven. CD8+ T cell repertoire clonality was compared between more than ten healthy donors, around 14 Susac syndrome patients and 15 multiple sclerosis patients.

Peripheral blood CD8+ and CD4+ T cells from healthy donors, Susac syndrome patients and multiple sclerosis patients were profiled by high-throughput TCR beta sequencing. The multiple sclerosis controls were treatment-naive patients who had stable or active relapsing-remitting disease and met the revised McDonald criteria. CD8+ TEMRA cells were enriched by FACS, while bulk CD8+ and CD4+ T cells were purified by magnetic negative isolation. Blood was collected in EDTA tubes and processed within 24 hours, with PBMCs isolated through density gradient centrifugation. PBMCs intended for TCR sequencing were frozen in liquid nitrogen and were later thawed in a 37 degrees C water bath. The sorted or isolated CD4+, CD8+ and CD8+ TEMRA cells reached a purity of at least 90%. In the germline V gene, CDR1 corresponds to SGHTA and CDR2 to FQGNSA. The CDR3 sequence holds 19 residues, the cysteine and phenylalanine included. Only CDR3 DNA remains: 57 bases, in frame from the first base. The V end loses 5 bases and the J end loses 1 base, and a stretch of 27 bases separates them.

Study-level results and caveats: The number of individuals in the TCR sequencing and HLA analysis was recognized as being relatively small.

Worth noting for this clonotype: Its binding antigen is unknown. The record has no base qualities; no much larger clone is one base away.

RNA was extracted using the RNeasy kit, and about 0.5 to 1 ug of the RNA was reverse transcribed with random hexamers. The immunoSEQ multiplex PCR assay, covering 54 Vbeta and 13 Jbeta segments, was used to amplify TCR beta CDR3 regions. To correct PCR amplification bias, a synthetic template baseline was used for both primer optimization and computational correction. On the study's bioinformatics: Reads were annotated to V, D and J genes according to IMGT and were analyzed with immunoSEQ Analyzer, with only productive sequences retained. Clonality was calculated as one minus the Shannon entropy normalized by log2 of the number of productive unique sequences. For each patient and control, public and private clones were evaluated within the 100 most prevalent clones. A clone was defined as Susac-specific if it was absent from the healthy and MS cohorts, from some 1,100 published viral clones and from other ImmuneACCESS disease sequences. TCRdb took the public reads, trimmed them with fastp at Q25, ran MiXCR for clone calling and kept in-frame beta chains. Rows matching on CDR3 protein sequence are summarized as one entry with the most common DNA and genes. These V and J calls are TCRdb output, not the study's own analysis. The sample profile shows about 300,000 distinct CDR3 sequences; almost 85% of them were found once. In total, the top ten clones hold roughly 0.22% of the sample.

The receptor chain draws on TRBV7-2 and TRBJ2-7, with TRBD2 perhaps the D gene, on 5 matching bases. Sequenced: CD8+ T cells from PBMCs. This receptor was obtained from a human donor with multiple sclerosis. The DNA is TGTGCCAGCAGCCTCGTTATTCCGCCGCTGAGGGTCACGTCCTACGAGCAGTACTTC. This sequence encodes CASSLVIPPLRVTSYEQYF.